This T cell receptor beta chain was identified during a study of identical twins. Using its own MiXCR run on the 5' RACE reads, TCRdb lists one record per CDR3 protein. The sample has under 250,000 distinct CDR3 sequences, approximately 8% seen once. This clonotype was seen only a few times. Trimming left V 3 bases short and J 5 bases short, with 22 bases between. The CDR3 totals 17 residues. Germline loops: CDR1 LGHDT, CDR2 YNNKEL (reference sequence). The same sample was also used in a study of yellow fever vaccine responses in identical twins.

This TCR was recovered from a woman under 30 in good health. Sequenced: CD8+ T cells sorted from blood. This sequence joins TRBV3-1 and TRBJ2-5, with unresolved D. The CDR3 protein is CASSHETGPELPETQYF. The CDR3 nucleotides read TGTGCCAGCAGCCATGAGACCGGTCCAGAACTACCCGAGACCCAGTACTTC.